The T cell receptor beta chain described here comes from a study of OX40 agonist ivuxolimab in advanced cancers. In the study overall: Participants, around 80% male, averaged roughly 59 years of age, ranging from about 23 to 90. Previous treatment with anti-PD-1, anti-PD-L1 or anti-CTLA-4 therapy was allowed; 40% had received some.

For this clone: What it binds is unknown.

Broader study findings: Partly responding patients at 0.1-3.0 mg/kg showed some of the smallest clonal expansion.

Data came from immunoSEQ multiplex PCR; TCRdb stores just in-frame clones and leaves some out. The table records tens of thousands of clones, 85% to 90% of them present only once. The CDR3 extends over 13 amino acids. From germline, CDR1 is LNHDA and CDR2 SQIVND (reference sequence). Trimming shortened V by 3 bases and J by 6 bases, and 9 bases separated the two germline ends. V usage is TRBV19 and J usage is TRBJ1-5; D is perhaps TRBD1 (6 bases). Source: CD4+ or CD8+ T cells sorted from blood, taken in a trial of the OX40 agonist ivuxolimab. This TCR was sampled from an adult with an advanced solid tumor such as melanoma, head and neck, liver or kidney cancer. CDR3 region: CASSITGFQPQHF. DNA for the CDR3: TGTGCCAGTAGTATTACAGGGTTTCAGCCCCAGCATTTT.